The 27 T cell receptor beta chains presented below share a single source sample, sequenced in a study of Ad26.COV2.S vaccination and SARS-CoV-2 variants. TCRdb keeps only in-frame clones here, not all; method: immunoSEQ multiplex PCR. The profile shows over 400,000 clones, 90% of them singletons. The treatment: 15 to 20 received Ad26.COV2.S at low or high dose, single or two shots; about five received placebo; per-sample allocation not given. Specimen acquisition occurred on day 63 following the initial vaccine or placebo injection. The sequenced sample was peripheral blood, obtained in a trial of Ad26.COV2.S vaccine versus placebo. The source is a person between 18 and 59 years old who received the Ad26.COV2.S COVID-19 vaccine or a placebo.

This clone was counted a single time. J is TRBJ2-1 and V is TRBV4-2; D ambiguous. The CDR3 has 16 amino acids. The V gene lost 2 bases and the J gene lost 0 bases, with 11 bases spanning the gap. Per the germline V gene, CDR1 is LGHNA and CDR2 is YNFKEQ. In DNA form, the CDR3 reads TGTGCCAGCAGCCAAAAGGGTTCTAGCTCCTACAATGAGCAGTTCTTC. It codes for CASSQKGSSSYNEQFF.

V usage is TRBV19 and J usage is TRBJ2-7; TRBD2 agrees at 10 bases. The CDR3 has 16 residues. The germline CDR1 and CDR2 sequences are LNHDA and SQIVND (reference sequence). V gave up 5 bases and J gave up 0 bases; unmatched junction bases: 7. The CDR3 sequence is CASSAGLASNSYEQYF. Written as DNA, the CDR3 is TGTGCCAGTAGTGCGGGACTAGCGAGTAACTCCTACGAGCAGTACTTC.

The chain couples TRBV21-1 to TRBJ1-1. TRBV21-1 is labeled a pseudogene. The length of the CDR3 is 16 residues. CDR3 sequence (DNA): TGTGCCAGCAGCAACCGGATACCGGGGAGGGGTACTGAAGCTTTCTTT. Encoded protein: CASSNRIPGRGTEAFF.

The chain couples TRBV7-6 to TRBJ1-6, with no clear D. The V and J ends lost 6 bases and 3 bases respectively, with 9 bases between them. The CDR3 length is 14 residues. The V gene's germline CDR1 is SGHVS and CDR2 FNYEAQ. As DNA, the CDR3 is TGTGCCAGCAGTCACGGGGACTATAATTCACCCCTCCACTTT. Translating gives CASSHGDYNSPLHF.

V and J are TRBV15 and TRBJ1-5; D is ambiguous. In germline, CDR1 is LNHNV, CDR2 YYDKDF (reference sequence). Trimming pared 3 bases from V and 5 bases from J, leaving 11 bases between. The CDR3 spans 14 residues. The CDR3, as DNA: TGTGCCACCAGCAGGCCAGAGAGGGATCAGCCCCAGCATTTT. Translation gives CATSRPERDQPQHF.

The gene calls are TRBV19 and TRBJ2-1, with no clear D. V dropped 3 bases and J dropped 0 bases, with 12 bases sitting between them. The CDR3 runs to 16 residues. Per the germline V gene, CDR1 is LNHDA and CDR2 is SQIVND (reference sequence). DNA of the CDR3: TGTGCCAGTAGTATTTGGAAGCAGCACTCCTACAATGAGCAGTTCTTC. Translating it yields CASSIWKQHSYNEQFF.

The J gene is TRBJ1-5, the V gene TRBV30; the D gene is possibly TRBD1 (5 bases). In germline, CDR1 is GTSNPN, CDR2 SVGIG (reference sequence). V was cut by 4 bases and J by 3 bases, with 13 bases left in between. The length of the CDR3 is 14 residues. CDR3 DNA sequence: TGTGCCTGGAATGGCATGGGGCCCAATCAGCCCCAGCATTTT. Protein sequence: CAWNGMGPNQPQHF.

This sequence joins TRBV9 and TRBJ1-1; D might be TRBD1 (5 bases). Trimming removed 1 base from V and 10 bases from J, with 17 bases in between. There are 14 residues in the CDR3. The germline CDR1 and CDR2 sequences are SGDLS and YYNGEE. The chain's CDR3 is CASSVMPLAGIAFF. The CDR3 region has the DNA TGTGCCAGCAGCGTAATGCCCCTGGCAGGGATAGCTTTCTTT.

The genes are TRBV7-9 and TRBJ2-7; D unresolved. Trimming cost V 5 bases and J 1 base, with 12 bases left between them. This CDR3 spans 14 amino acids. Germline V gene lookup returns CDR1 SEHNR and CDR2 FQNEAQ (reference sequence). DNA of the CDR3: TGTGCCAGCAGCACTCCGACCGATTCCTACGAGCAGTACTTC. Protein product: CASSTPTDSYEQYF.

This chain connects TRBV7-2 to TRBJ2-5; D is undetermined. The CDR3 loop spans 13 amino acids. The germline gives CDR1 SGHTA, CDR2 FQGNSA. V was pared by 6 bases and J by 2 bases, with 10 bases between. The CDR3 nucleotides are TGTGCCAGCAGTCGACGGGTGCAAGAGACCCAGTACTTC. Its protein is CASSRRVQETQYF.

The chain uses TRBV27 and TRBJ2-4; D is possibly TRBD1 (7 bases). Trimming pared 4 bases from V and 6 bases from J, leaving 13 bases between. Germline CDR1 and CDR2: MNHEY and SMNVEV (reference sequence). The CDR3 sequence is 14 residues long. This CDR3 is CASSWGDSVNIQYF. In DNA, the CDR3 is TGTGCCAGCAGTTGGGGGGACAGTGTAAACATTCAGTACTTC.

The chain joins TRBV25-1 to TRBJ1-1; maybe TRBD1 (6 bases). CDR1 is MGHDK, CDR2 SYGVNS, per germline. The CDR3 covers 13 residues. Trimming shortened V by 6 bases and J by 4 bases, and 12 bases separated the two germline ends. DNA for the CDR3: TGTGCCAGCAGGGGACATTTAGGCACTGAAGCTTTCTTT. Protein sequence: CASRGHLGTEAFF.

The chain uses TRBV15 and TRBJ2-7; unclear D gene. Trimming took 0 bases from V and 5 from J, leaving 11 bases between them. This CDR3 region has 14 residues. The germline V gene has CDR1 LNHNV and CDR2 YYDKDF (reference sequence). The CDR3 bases are TGTGCCACCAGCAGAGATCGGACCCGCCACGAGCAGTACTTC. Amino acids: CATSRDRTRHEQYF.

DNA of the CDR3: TGCGCCAGCAGCCAAGAGCTCGGACTAGGATCGTGGAATGAGCAGTTCTTC. Its protein is CASSQELGLGSWNEQFF. The rearrangement joins TRBV4-3 to TRBJ2-1; 7 positions agree with TRBD2. Germline V gene data show CDR1 as LGHNA and CDR2 as YSLEER. Trimming at V came to 0 bases and at J to 7 bases, leaving 12 bases not matched to a gene. This CDR3 region has 17 residues.

The chain recombines TRBV4-3 with TRBJ2-4, with 9 bases matching TRBD2. With 0 bases clipped from V and 4 bases from J, the junction kept 13 bases outside the gene matches. Germline assignment: CDR1 LGHNA and CDR2 YSLEER. The CDR3 totals 19 residues. CDR3 amino acids: CASSQDPGGSGSMKNIQYF. CDR3 DNA sequence: TGCGCCAGCAGCCAAGATCCGGGCGGTAGCGGGAGTATGAAAAACATTCAGTACTTC.

This chain links TRBV7-9 with TRBJ1-2, with 10 bases fitting TRBD1. In germline, CDR1 is SEHNR, CDR2 FQNEAQ (reference sequence). This CDR3 is 16 amino acids long. The ends lost 1 base at V and 3 bases at J; junction bases unmatched: 5. In DNA, the CDR3 is TGTGCCAGCAGCTTAGTTCGGACAGGGGGGTACTATGGCTACACCTTC. Its translation: CASSLVRTGGYYGYTF.

CDR3 DNA sequence: TGTGCCAGCAGCCAATCTGGTCAGGGGGCGACGTCTGAAGCTTTCTTT. Translation gives CASSQSGQGATSEAFF. The chain has TRBV16 and TRBJ1-1; 8 positions agree with TRBD1. The junction had 9 bases not matched to a gene; V was cut back by 0 bases and J by 6 bases. Looked up from germline, CDR1 is KGHSY and CDR2 is FQNENV. CDR3 size: 16 residues.

The gene calls are TRBV29-1 and TRBJ2-5, with D hard to call. The germline CDR1 and CDR2 sequences are SQVTM and ANQGSEA. With 5 bases removed from V and 1 base from J, the gap between germline ends came to 14 bases. CDR3 length equals 14 residues. The chain's CDR3 is CSVRKTLGQETQYF. The CDR3 DNA is TGCAGCGTTAGGAAAACGTTGGGCCAAGAGACCCAGTACTTC.

The chain combines TRBV7-9 with TRBJ2-3, with D possibly TRBD2 on 6 matching bases. V was clipped by 4 bases and J by 2 bases, with 16 bases between them. CDR3 length: 16 amino acids. Germline lookup yields CDR1 SEHNR and CDR2 FQNEAQ (reference sequence). In DNA, the CDR3 is TGTGCCAGCAGCTACCCTAGCGCACACCTCACAGATACGCAGTATTTT. This translates into CASSYPSAHLTDTQYF.

The chain couples TRBV3-1 (or the pseudogene TRBV3-2) to TRBJ2-7; no firm D call. The germline gives CDR1 LGHDT, CDR2 YNNKEL (reference sequence). There are 16 residues in the CDR3. V was trimmed by 0 bases and J by 7 bases, leaving 19 bases between them. The DNA for the CDR3 is TGTGCCAGCAGCCAAGAACACGGTCGTCCTACCCGGGAGCAGTACTTC. Its protein product is CASSQEHGRPTREQYF.

The J gene is TRBJ2-5, the V gene TRBV14; 10 bases align to TRBD2. V shed 2 bases, J shed 2 bases, and the junction held 8 bases outside the gene matches. Germline V gene lookup returns CDR1 SGHDN and CDR2 FVKESK. The CDR3 sequence is 17 residues long. The CDR3 sequence is CASSQRGTSVKQETQYF. The DNA for the CDR3 is TGTGCCAGCAGCCAACGAGGGACTAGCGTCAAACAAGAGACCCAGTACTTC. The variable domain in full, with the rest retrieved from reference TRBV14 and TRBJ2-5, is EAGVTQFPSHSVIEKGQTVTLRCDPISGHDNLYWYRRVMGKEIKFLLHFVKESKQDESGMPNNRFLAERTGGTYSTLKVQPAELEDSGVYFCASSQRGTSVKQETQYFGPGTRLLVL.

The CDR3 nucleotides are TGTGCCAGCAGACCGACAGCCCTAGGCAATCAGCCCCAGCATTTT. Translation: CASRPTALGNQPQHF. The chain carries TRBV6-6 and TRBJ1-5; D might be TRBD1 (5 bases). Between the trimmed V and J ends, which lost 6 bases and 2 bases, there was a span of 14 bases. The CDR3 is 15 residues long. Per the germline V gene, CDR1 is MNHNY and CDR2 is SVGAGI (reference sequence).

The genes are TRBV3-1 (or the pseudogene TRBV3-2) and TRBJ1-2; D not resolved. The CDR3 totals 15 residues. The V end lost 0 bases, the J end lost 4 bases, and 12 bases lay between the germline ends. Germline V gives CDR1 LGHDT, CDR2 YNNKEL (reference sequence). CDR3 nucleotides: TGTGCCAGCAGCCAAGAGCGGACGGGCCCCTATGGCTACACCTTC. It specifies CASSQERTGPYGYTF.

V and J are TRBV2 and TRBJ2-1; 8 nucleotides line up with TRBD2. V was clipped by 3 bases and J by 4 bases; unmatched bases: 5. Germline V lookup: CDR1 SNHLY, CDR2 FYNNEI. This CDR3 is 15 amino acids long. The CDR3 DNA is TGTGCCAGCAGTGAGGAGCGGGGGCTGTACAATGAGCAGTTCTTC. Its translation is CASSEERGLYNEQFF.

V is TRBV5-1 and J is TRBJ2-7; D not resolved. The CDR3 has 14 residues. CDR1 and CDR2 (germline): SGHRS, YFSETQ. V shed 4 bases and J shed 3 bases, with 14 bases lying between them. The CDR3 protein is CASSLDLPGYEQYF. The CDR3 DNA reads as TGCGCCAGCAGCCTGGACCTCCCGGGCTACGAGCAGTACTTC.

The J gene is TRBJ2-7, the V gene TRBV19, with D possibly being TRBD1 or TRBD2 (5 bases each). CDR1 is LNHDA, CDR2 SQIVND, per germline (reference sequence). The V and J ends lost 5 bases and 0 bases respectively, with 11 bases between them. This CDR3 is 14 amino acids long. CDR3 residues: CASSPRGSSYEQYF. DNA for the CDR3: TGTGCCAGTAGTCCCCGGGGCAGCTCCTACGAGCAGTACTTC.

This clone was recorded only once. V is TRBV4-1 and J is TRBJ1-2; 7 bases are a match to TRBD1. The germline V gene encodes CDR1 MGHRA and CDR2 YSYEKL. V was pared by 3 bases and J by 8 bases, with 15 bases of the junction left unmatched. This CDR3 is built from 16 residues. CDR3 bases: TGCGCCAGCAGCCAGAGGGGGCTAGGGGGACTTGGAGGCTACACCTTC. Translation: CASSQRGLGGLGGYTF.